The 7 T cell receptor beta chains below were found in one sample sequenced in a study of T-cell reconstitution after alpha-beta-depleted transplantation in children. Unique molecular identifiers featured in how the TCRbeta library was prepared. Each CDR3 protein is one row after TCRdb ran MiXCR on the PCR reads. The table has 300,000 to 400,000 distinct CDR3 sequences, around 25% seen once. The sequencing here drew on PBMCs, mostly from graft donor cells, taken 180 days after TCRalphabeta/CD19-depleted stem cell transplant. Receptors were obtained from a male patient aged 10-17 years who had a stem cell transplant for acute lymphoblastic leukemia, so the T cells may come from the graft donor.

This clonotype was found a few times. The chain has TRBV6-1 and TRBJ2-7; 8 bases agree with TRBD1. V lost 6 bases, J lost 0 bases, and 7 bases stayed unmatched. The CDR3 is made up of 15 amino acids. Germline V gene lookup returns CDR1 MNHNS and CDR2 SASEGT. CDR3 sequence reads: CASREGQVPSYEQYF. Here the CDR3 DNA reads TGTGCCAGCAGGGAGGGACAGGTTCCCTCCTACGAGCAGTACTTC.

This chain joins TRBV10-3 and TRBJ1-5, with unresolved D. The CDR3 is 15 residues long. The germline V gene encodes CDR1 ENHRY and CDR2 SYGVKD. The germline V and J ends were trimmed by 4 bases and 2 bases, with 12 bases remaining between them. The CDR3 DNA sequence: TGTGCCATCAGTGGAGGGTTTCCTGGCAATCAGCCCCAGCATTTT. Its translation is CAISGGFPGNQPQHF.

This clonotype came up a few times. This chain connects TRBV21-1 to TRBJ1-1; the table's D call, TRBD1, was not checked against the DNA. TRBV21-1 is termed a pseudogene. This CDR3 is 17 amino acids long. The CDR3 DNA reads as TGTGCCAGCAGCAAAGTAAGGGGGGGTAATTTGAACACTGAAGCTTTCTTT. As protein: CASSKVRGGNLNTEAFF.

The rearrangement uses TRBV19 and TRBJ2-1; 7 bases agree with TRBD1. V trimming: 6 bases; J trimming: 6 bases; junction bases outside the gene matches: 8. The germline V gene has CDR1 LNHDA and CDR2 SQIVND (reference sequence). The CDR3 is made up of 14 amino acids. The CDR3 sequence is CASSSTGFGNEQFF. Written as DNA, the CDR3 is TGTGCCAGTAGCTCGACAGGGTTCGGCAATGAGCAGTTCTTC.

This clonotype has a handful of counts. V gene TRBV10-1 combines with J gene TRBJ2-7, with 8 bases matching TRBD1. Germline V gene lookup returns CDR1 WNHNN and CDR2 SYGVQD (reference sequence). The CDR3 is 16 amino acids. V shed 3 bases, J shed 1 base, and the junction held 8 bases outside the gene matches. The CDR3 is CASSDHGTGASYEQYF. DNA of the CDR3: TGCGCCAGCAGTGACCACGGGACAGGAGCTTCCTACGAGCAGTACTTC.

The chain combines TRBV14 with TRBJ2-7; the match to TRBD2 covers 9 bases. CDR1 and CDR2 from the germline V gene are SGHDN and FVKESK. Trimming cost V 1 base and J 3 bases; bases outside gene matches: 13. CDR3 length: 18 residues. In nucleotides, the CDR3 is TGTGCCAGCAGCCAAGTTGGAATGGGACTAGCAGTCCGCTACGAGCAGTACTTC. It encodes CASSQVGMGLAVRYEQYF.

V is TRBV5-1 and J is TRBJ2-7; 9 nucleotides agree with TRBD1. Germline V gene sequence: CDR1 SGHRS, CDR2 YFSETQ. The CDR3 length is 15 residues. V lost 4 bases, J lost 3 bases, and 8 bases stayed unmatched. CDR3 DNA: TGCGCCAGCAGCGTTCCCGGGACAGGGAGCTACGAGCAGTACTTC. This codes for CASSVPGTGSYEQYF.